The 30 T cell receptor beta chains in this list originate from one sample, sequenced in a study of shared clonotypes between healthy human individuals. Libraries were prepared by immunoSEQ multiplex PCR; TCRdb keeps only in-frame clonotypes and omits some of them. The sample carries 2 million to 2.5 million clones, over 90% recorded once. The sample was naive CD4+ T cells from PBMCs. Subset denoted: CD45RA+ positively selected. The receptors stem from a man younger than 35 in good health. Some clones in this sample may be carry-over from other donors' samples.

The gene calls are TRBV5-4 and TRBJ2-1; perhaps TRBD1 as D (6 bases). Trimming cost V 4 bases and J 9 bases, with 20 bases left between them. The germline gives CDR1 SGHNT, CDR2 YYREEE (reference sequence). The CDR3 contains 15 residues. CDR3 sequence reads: CASSPPGVPLGEQFF. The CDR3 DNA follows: TGTGCCAGCAGCCCGCCAGGGGTTCCCCTTGGTGAGCAGTTCTTC.

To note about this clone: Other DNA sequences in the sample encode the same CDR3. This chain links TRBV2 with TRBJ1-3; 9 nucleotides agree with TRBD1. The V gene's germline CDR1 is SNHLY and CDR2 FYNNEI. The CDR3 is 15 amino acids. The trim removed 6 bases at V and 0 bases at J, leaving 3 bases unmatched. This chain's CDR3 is CASRDRGLSGNTIYF. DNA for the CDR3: TGTGCCAGCAGGGACAGGGGACTCTCTGGAAACACCATATATTTT.

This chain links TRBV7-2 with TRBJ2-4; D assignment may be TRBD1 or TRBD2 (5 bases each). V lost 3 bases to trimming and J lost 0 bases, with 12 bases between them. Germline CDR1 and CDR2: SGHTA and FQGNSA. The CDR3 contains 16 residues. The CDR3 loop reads CASSFRDGIAKNIQYF. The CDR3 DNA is TGTGCCAGCAGCTTTAGGGACGGAATAGCCAAAAACATTCAGTACTTC. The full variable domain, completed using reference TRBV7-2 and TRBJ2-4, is GAGVSQSPSNKVTEKGKDVELRCDPISGHTALYWYRQSLGQGLEFLIYFQGNSAPDKSGLPSDRFSAERTGGSVSTLTIQRTQQEDSAVYLCASSFRDGIAKNIQYFGAGTRLSVL.

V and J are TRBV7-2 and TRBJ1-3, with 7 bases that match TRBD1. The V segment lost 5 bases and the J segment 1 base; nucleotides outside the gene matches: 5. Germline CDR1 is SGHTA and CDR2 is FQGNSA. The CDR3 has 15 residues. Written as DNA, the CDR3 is TGTGCCAGCAGCCAACAGGGACAGTCTGGAAACACCATATATTTT. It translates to CASSQQGQSGNTIYF.

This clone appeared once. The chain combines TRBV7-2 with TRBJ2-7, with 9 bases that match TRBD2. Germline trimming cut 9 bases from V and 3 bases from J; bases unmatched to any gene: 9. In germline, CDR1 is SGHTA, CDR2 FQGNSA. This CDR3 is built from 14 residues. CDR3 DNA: TGTGCCAGTAACCAAGCGGGAGGAGGCTACGAGCAGTACTTC. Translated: CASNQAGGGYEQYF.

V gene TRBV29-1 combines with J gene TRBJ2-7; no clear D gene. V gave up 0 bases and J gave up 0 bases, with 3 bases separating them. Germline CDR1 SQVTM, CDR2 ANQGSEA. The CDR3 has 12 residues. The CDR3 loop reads CSVEDTSYEQYF. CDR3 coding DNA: TGCAGCGTTGAAGACACCTCCTACGAGCAGTACTTC.

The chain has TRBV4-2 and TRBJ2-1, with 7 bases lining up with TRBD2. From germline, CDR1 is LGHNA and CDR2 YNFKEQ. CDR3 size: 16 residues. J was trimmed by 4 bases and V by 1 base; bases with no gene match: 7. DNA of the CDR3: TGTGCCAGCAGCCAAGCCGGGTGGGAGGGGTACAATGAGCAGTTCTTC. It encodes CASSQAGWEGYNEQFF.

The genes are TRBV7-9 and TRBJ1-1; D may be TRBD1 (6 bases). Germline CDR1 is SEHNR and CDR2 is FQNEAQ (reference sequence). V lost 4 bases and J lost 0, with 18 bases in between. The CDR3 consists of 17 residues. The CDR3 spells CASSSQSPGTMNTEAFF. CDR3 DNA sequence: TGTGCCAGCAGCTCCCAATCCCCCGGGACAATGAACACTGAAGCTTTCTTT.

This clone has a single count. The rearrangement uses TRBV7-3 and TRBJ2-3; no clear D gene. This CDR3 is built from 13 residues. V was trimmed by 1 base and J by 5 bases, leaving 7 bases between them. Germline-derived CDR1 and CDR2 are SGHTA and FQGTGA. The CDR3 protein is CASSLKVLDTQYF. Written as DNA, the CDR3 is TGTGCCAGCAGCTTAAAGGTTTTAGATACGCAGTATTTT. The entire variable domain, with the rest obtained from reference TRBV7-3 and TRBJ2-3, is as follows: GAGVSQTPSNKVTEKGKYVELRCDPISGHTALYWYRQSLGQGPEFLIYFQGTGAADDSGLPNDRFFAVRPEGSVSTLKIQRTERGDSAVYLCASSLKVLDTQYFGPGTRLTVL.

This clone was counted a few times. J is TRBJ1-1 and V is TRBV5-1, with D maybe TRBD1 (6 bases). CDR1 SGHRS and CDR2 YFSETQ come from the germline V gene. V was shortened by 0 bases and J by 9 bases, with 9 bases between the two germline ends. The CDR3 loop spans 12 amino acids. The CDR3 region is CASSLGGGQAFF. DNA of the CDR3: TGCGCCAGCAGCTTGGGTGGGGGCCAAGCTTTCTTT.

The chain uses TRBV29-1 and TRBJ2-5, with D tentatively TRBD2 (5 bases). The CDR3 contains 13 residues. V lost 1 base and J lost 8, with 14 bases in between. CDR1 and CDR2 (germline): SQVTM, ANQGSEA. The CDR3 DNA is TGCAGCGTTGAAGCCAGGAGCCGGGATACCCAGTACTTC. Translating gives CSVEARSRDTQYF.

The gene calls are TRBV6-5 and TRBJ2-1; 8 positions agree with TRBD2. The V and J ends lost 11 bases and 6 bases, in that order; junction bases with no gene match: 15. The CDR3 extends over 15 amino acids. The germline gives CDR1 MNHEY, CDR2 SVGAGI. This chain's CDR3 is CAAKKPGGPGNEQFF. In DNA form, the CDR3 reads TGTGCCGCGAAAAAGCCGGGAGGGCCGGGCAATGAGCAGTTCTTC.

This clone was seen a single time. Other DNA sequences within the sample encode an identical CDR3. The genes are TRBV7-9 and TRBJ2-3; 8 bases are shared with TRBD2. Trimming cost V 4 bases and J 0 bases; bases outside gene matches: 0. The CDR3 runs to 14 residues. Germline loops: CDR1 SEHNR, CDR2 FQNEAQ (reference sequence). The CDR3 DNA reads TGTGCCAGCAGCTCTAGCGGGAGCACAGATACGCAGTATTTT. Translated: CASSSSGSTDTQYF.

The DNA of the CDR3 is TGTGCCAGCAGTTTCCCTATCGGACAGGGATGGACAGATACGCAGTATTTT. It codes for CASSFPIGQGWTDTQYF. The chain joins TRBV28 to TRBJ2-3; 8 bases line up with TRBD1. Germline V gene sequence: CDR1 MDHEN, CDR2 SYDVKM. This CDR3 has 17 residues. J lost 3 bases, V lost 3 bases, and 11 bases had no gene match.

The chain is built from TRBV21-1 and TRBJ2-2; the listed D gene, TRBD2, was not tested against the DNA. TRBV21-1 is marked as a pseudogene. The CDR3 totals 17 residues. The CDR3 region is CASSRRCGGLHSGELFF. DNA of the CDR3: TGTGCCAGCAGCCGCCGTTGCGGGGGGCTGCATTCCGGGGAGCTGTTTTTT.

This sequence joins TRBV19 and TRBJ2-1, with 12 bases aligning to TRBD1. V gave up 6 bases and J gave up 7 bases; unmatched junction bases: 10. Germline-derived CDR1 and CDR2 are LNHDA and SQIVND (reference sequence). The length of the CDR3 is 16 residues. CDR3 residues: CASSAIRDRGRNEQFF. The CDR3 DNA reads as TGTGCCAGTAGCGCGATTCGGGACAGGGGGCGAAATGAGCAGTTCTTC.

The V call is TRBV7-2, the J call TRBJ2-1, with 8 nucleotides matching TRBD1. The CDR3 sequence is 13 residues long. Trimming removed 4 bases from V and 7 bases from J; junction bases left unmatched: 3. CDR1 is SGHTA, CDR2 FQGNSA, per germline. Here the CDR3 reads CASSSQGANEQFF. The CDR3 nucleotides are TGTGCCAGCAGCTCCCAGGGGGCGAATGAGCAGTTCTTC.

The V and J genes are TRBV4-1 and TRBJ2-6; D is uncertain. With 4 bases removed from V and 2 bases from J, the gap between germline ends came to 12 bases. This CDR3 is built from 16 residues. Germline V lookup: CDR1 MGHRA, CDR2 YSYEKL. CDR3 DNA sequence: TGCGCCAGCAGCCGGGAAGACGCGGCTGGGGCCAACGTCCTGACTTTC. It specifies CASSREDAAGANVLTF.

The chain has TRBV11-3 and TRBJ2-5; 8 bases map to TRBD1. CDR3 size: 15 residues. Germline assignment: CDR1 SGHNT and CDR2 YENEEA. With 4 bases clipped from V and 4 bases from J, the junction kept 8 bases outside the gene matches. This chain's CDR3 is CASSSGQGGGETQYF. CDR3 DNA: TGTGCCAGCAGCTCAGGACAGGGCGGAGGAGAGACCCAGTACTTC.

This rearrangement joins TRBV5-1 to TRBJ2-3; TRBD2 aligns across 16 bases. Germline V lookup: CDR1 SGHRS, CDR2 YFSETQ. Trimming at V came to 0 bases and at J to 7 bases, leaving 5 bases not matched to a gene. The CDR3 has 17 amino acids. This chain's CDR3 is CASSLGGLAGGRNTQYF. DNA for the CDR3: TGCGCCAGCAGCTTGGGGGGACTAGCGGGAGGGAGGAATACGCAGTATTTT.

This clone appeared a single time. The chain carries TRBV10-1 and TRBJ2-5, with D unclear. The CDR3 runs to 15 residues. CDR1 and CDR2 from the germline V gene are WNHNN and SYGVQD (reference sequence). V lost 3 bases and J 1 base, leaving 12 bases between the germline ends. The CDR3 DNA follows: TGCGCCAGCAGTGACCGGGCCACCTTCCAAGAGACCCAGTACTTC. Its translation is CASSDRATFQETQYF.

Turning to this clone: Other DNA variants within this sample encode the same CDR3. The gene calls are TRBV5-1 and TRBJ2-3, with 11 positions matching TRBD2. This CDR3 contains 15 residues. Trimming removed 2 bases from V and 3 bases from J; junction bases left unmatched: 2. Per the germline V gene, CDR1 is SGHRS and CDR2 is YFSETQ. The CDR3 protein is CASSFRLAGTDTQYF. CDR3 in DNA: TGCGCCAGCAGCTTTCGACTAGCGGGAACAGATACGCAGTATTTT.

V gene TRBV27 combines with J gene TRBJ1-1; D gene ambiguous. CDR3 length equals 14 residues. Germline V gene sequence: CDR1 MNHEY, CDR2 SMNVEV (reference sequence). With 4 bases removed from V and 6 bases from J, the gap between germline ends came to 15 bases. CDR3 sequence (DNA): TGTGCCAGCAGTTCCATCTACACTCCTCCTGAAGCTTTCTTT. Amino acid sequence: CASSSIYTPPEAFF.

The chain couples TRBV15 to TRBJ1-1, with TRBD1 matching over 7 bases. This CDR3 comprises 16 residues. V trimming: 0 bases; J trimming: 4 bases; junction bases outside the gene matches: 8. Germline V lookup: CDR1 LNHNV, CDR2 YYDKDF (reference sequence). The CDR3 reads CATSREAQGRSTEAFF. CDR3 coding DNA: TGTGCCACCAGCAGAGAAGCACAGGGGAGAAGCACTGAAGCTTTCTTT.

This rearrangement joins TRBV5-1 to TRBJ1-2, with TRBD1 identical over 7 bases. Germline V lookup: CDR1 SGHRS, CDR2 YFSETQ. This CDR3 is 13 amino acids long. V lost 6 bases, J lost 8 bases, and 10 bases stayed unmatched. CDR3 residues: CASTGDRVGGYTF. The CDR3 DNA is TGCGCCAGCACCGGAGACAGGGTGGGAGGCTACACCTTC. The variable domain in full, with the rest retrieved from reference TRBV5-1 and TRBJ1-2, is KAGVTQTPRYLIKTRGQQVTLSCSPISGHRSVSWYQQTPGQGLQFLFEYFSETQRNKGNFPGRFSGRQFSNSRSEMNVSTLELGDSALYLCASTGDRVGGYTFGSGTRLTVV.

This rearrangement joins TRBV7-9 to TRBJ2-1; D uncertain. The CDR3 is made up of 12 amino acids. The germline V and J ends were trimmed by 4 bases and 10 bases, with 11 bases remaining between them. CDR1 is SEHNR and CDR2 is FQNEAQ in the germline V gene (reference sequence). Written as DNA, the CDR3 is TGTGCCAGCAGCTACGGAGTCGACGAGCAGTTCTTC. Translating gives CASSYGVDEQFF. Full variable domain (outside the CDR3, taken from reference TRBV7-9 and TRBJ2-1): DTGVSQNPRHKITKRGQNVTFRCDPISEHNRLYWYRQTLGQGPEFLTYFQNEAQLEKSRLLSDRFSAERPKGSFSTLEIQRTEQGDSAMYLCASSYGVDEQFFGPGTRLTVL.

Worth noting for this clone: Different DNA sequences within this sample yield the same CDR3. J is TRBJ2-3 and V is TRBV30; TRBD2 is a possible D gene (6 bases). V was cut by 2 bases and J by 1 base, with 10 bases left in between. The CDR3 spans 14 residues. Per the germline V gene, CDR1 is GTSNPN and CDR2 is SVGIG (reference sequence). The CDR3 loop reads CAWSSGSGTDTQYF. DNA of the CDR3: TGTGCCTGGAGTTCCGGGAGTGGCACAGATACGCAGTATTTT.

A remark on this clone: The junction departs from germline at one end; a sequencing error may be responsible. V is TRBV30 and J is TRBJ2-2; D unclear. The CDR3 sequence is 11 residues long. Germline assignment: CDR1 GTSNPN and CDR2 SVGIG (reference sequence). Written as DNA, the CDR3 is TGCGGAGTGGGGAACACCGGGGAGCTGTTTTTT. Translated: CGVGNTGELFF.

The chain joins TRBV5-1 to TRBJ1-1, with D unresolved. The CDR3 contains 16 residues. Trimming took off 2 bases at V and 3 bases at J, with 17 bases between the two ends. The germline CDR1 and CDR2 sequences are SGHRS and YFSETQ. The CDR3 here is CASSLIRGTEDTEAFF. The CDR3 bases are TGCGCCAGCAGCTTAATTCGGGGAACAGAAGACACTGAAGCTTTCTTT.

CDR3: CASSLKPGSWVGTGANVLTF. DNA for the CDR3: TGTGCCAGCAGTTTAAAGCCCGGTTCCTGGGTGGGGACTGGGGCCAACGTCCTGACTTTC. The chain carries TRBV28 and TRBJ2-6; D unresolved. The CDR3 is 20 residues long. Germline lookup yields CDR1 MDHEN and CDR2 SYDVKM. V was pared by 2 bases and J by 2 bases, with 22 bases between.